This paragraph covers one T cell receptor (beta chain) sequence. No cognate antigen has been identified for it. The missing CDR3 end, 3 residues past where the read stops, is filled in from the germline J gene. The sample comes from a study of T cell clonality in common variable immunodeficiency (dated by TCRdb to between 2014 and 2016). Findings and caveats that apply to the study as a whole: Healthy controls shared more TCRbeta clones with each other than CVID subjects shared among themselves (p < 0.0001). CVID TCRbeta sequences reportedly showed fewer deletions and N-nucleotide insertions and lacked highly modified clones with 13 or more V deletions. It was noted by the authors that sequencing of the repertoires of T cell subpopulations would be needed to clarify the cause of the increased clonality in CVID. TCRbeta clonality was higher in CVID subjects than in healthy controls (t-test p = 0.018), and the increase was most characteristic of about a third of subjects. Patient heterogeneity within the CVID cohort put limits on correlating repertoire features with clinical complications. Although equal DNA input was used, an average of about 81,820 unique sequences per sample was obtained for controls, compared with around 30,000 for CVID samples.

For sequencing, equivalent amounts of genomic DNA were input from CVID and control samples. For every sample, a 60 bp segment covering the rearranged TCRbeta CDR3 region was amplified and then sequenced. TCRbeta amplification used the immunoSEQ assay, a bias-corrected multiplex PCR with high-throughput sequencing. The published analysis was carried out like this. Every unique nucleotide sequence counted as a clone and was annotated with V, D and J genes, copy number and frequency. Sequences were labeled productive if in frame, and non-productive if out of frame or containing stop codons. As previously described, clonality was calculated on the basis of Shannon's entropy. Mean CDR3 Kyte-Doolittle hydropathy was derived from the predicted amino acid sequences of productive clones. Scaled V gene usage was hierarchically clustered using Manhattan distance and complete linkage with the R hclust function. Sharing of clones by CDR3 amino acid sequence was evaluated through resampling of 12 repertoires per group over 100 rounds. The repertoires were screened for 65 to 75 published EBV-specific TCRbeta sequences and 200 to 250 published CMV-specific TCRbeta sequences. A couple of CVID samples yielding fewer than 10,000 sequences were excluded from analysis, leaving under 50 CVID repertoires. The source is immuneACCESS, and TCRdb retained only in-frame sequences with V and J called. Part of the clones is not carried over; for the studies checked, unresolved V genes explain less than half of this, and the remainder is unexplained. The V and J calls and clone size were taken over from that table, and D and trimming were inferred from the DNA. The sample counts roughly 30,000 clones, each observed more than once. The ten largest account for roughly 3% of the sample.

The CDR3 sequence holds 14 residues, the cysteine and phenylalanine included. The CDR3 was read in part: 33 bases, with the frame set at base 1. Trimming removed 6 bases from V and 6 bases from J; the gene matches leave 5 bases unexplained. The germline V gene yields SGHRS for CDR1 and YFSETQ for CDR2. Diagnosis of CVID followed standard criteria, namely serum IgG, IgA and/or IgM below the normal range together with specific antibody deficiency. A total of 44 subjects (15 female and some 30 male; age range roughly 8 to 70 years, mean age 40) were included in the CVID group. Most CVID patients and most healthy controls were of Caucasian heritage. At the time of study participation, every CVID subject had been on replacement immunoglobulin therapy for one year or longer. At blood collection, none of the CVID subjects was ill or on immunomodulatory or immunosuppressive medication. From each donor, about 5 to 8.5 ml of heparinized peripheral whole blood was collected. Genomic DNA from adults with common variable immune deficiency (CVID) and from healthy adult controls was used for sequencing of TCRbeta CDR3 repertoires. Diluted blood was density-centrifuged over Hypaque 1077 or Ficoll-Paque to isolate peripheral blood mononuclear cells. Genomic DNA was extracted from unsorted mononuclear cells by Qiagen column purification or by a centrifugation-based method.

The sequenced material came from peripheral blood mononuclear cells. The sequence came from a human donor with common variable immunodeficiency. Recombination linked TRBV5-1 to TRBJ1-4; TRBD1 matches 10 bases in the middle. Incomplete CDR3 DNA: TGCGCCAGCAATTTCGGACAGGGGGATGAAAAA. Protein translation: CASNFGQGDEK. The full CDR3 protein reads CASNFGQGDEKLFF.